This T cell receptor (beta chain) was identified in a study of T cell changes during pregnancy in multiple sclerosis. Some clones are missing from TCRdb's copy, which holds only in-frame ones; the method was immunoSEQ multiplex PCR. The sample lists 50,000 to 60,000 clones, around nine tenths occurring once. Germline V CDR1 and CDR2: SNHLY, FYNNEI. The CDR3 has 14 amino acids. With 8 bases clipped from V and 1 base from J, the junction kept 8 bases outside the gene matches. The source was peripheral blood, collected in the first trimester of pregnancy. The receptor comes from a female donor in good health, enrolled as a control in a pregnancy study. The gene calls are TRBV2 and TRBJ2-7, with TRBD1 identical over 7 bases. The CDR3: CASREQGPSYEQYF. The CDR3, as DNA: TGTGCCAGCCGGGAACAGGGGCCTTCCTACGAGCAGTACTTC.